The 32 T cell receptor beta chains below come from one sample, sequenced in a study of identifying expanded T cells in peripheral blood (dated by TCRdb to between 2018 and 2020). Receptor libraries were prepared by the immunoSEQ multiplex PCR assay. What TCRdb holds here is the immuneACCESS table cut down to in-frame rearrangements. Part of the clones is not present; checked against another copy, under half of the missing clones reflect an unresolved V gene, and the others are unexplained. This sample lists approximately 130,000 clones; approximately 88% were detected once. Clones ranked in the top ten supply about 3.1% of the sample. The sequencing input was blood. The receptor source for this set is a person aged 18 to 75 in good health.

V is TRBV21-1 and J is TRBJ2-3. TRBV21-1 has pseudogene status. The CDR3 contains 14 residues. DNA for the CDR3: TGTGCCAGGAAGAACCTCTCTAGCACAGATACGCAGTATTTT. It is translated as CARKNLSSTDTQYF.

As DNA, the CDR3 is TGCGCCAGCAGCCAGTTCGTAGCGGGGGGTGGCTATGAGCAGTTCTTC. Residues: CASSQFVAGGGYEQFF. The rearrangement links TRBV4-3 to TRBJ2-1, with TRBD2 matching 10 bases. Germline values: CDR1 LGHNA, CDR2 YSLEER. The CDR3 spans 16 residues. The trim removed 3 bases at V and 8 bases at J, leaving 10 bases unmatched.

There are a few counts of this clone. V is TRBV5-4 and J is TRBJ1-1, with a weak D call TRBD1 (5 bases). This CDR3 region has 15 residues. The V end was cut by 3 bases, the J end by 2 bases, with 14 bases between. Germline CDR1 and CDR2: SGHNT and YYREEE (reference sequence). The CDR3 loop is CASSSYRQSNTEAFF. In nucleotides, the CDR3 is TGTGCCAGCAGCTCCTACCGACAGAGCAACACTGAAGCTTTCTTT. Looking up the rest from reference TRBV5-4 and TRBJ1-1 gives the full variable domain: ETGVTQSPTHLIKTRGQQVTLRCSSQSGHNTVSWYQQALGQGPQFIFQYYREEENGRGNFPPRFSGLQFPNYSSELNVNALELDDSALYLCASSSYRQSNTEAFFGQGTRLTVV.

The chain links TRBV7-3 to TRBJ2-1; 7 bases are shared with TRBD2. V lost 3 bases and J lost 7; bases outside the gene matches: 6. The CDR3 extends over 14 amino acids. Germline V gene data show CDR1 as SGHTA and CDR2 as FQGTGA. CDR3 amino acids: CASSFSGVGNEQFF. The CDR3 DNA reads as TGTGCCAGCAGCTTCAGCGGGGTAGGGAATGAGCAGTTCTTC.

The chain carries TRBV7-2 and TRBJ2-6; possibly TRBD1 for D (5 bases). There are 16 residues in the CDR3. Germline V CDR1 and CDR2: SGHTA, FQGNSA. V dropped 3 bases and J dropped 1 base, with 10 bases sitting between them. The CDR3 region has the DNA TGTGCCAGCAGCTTCGGCAGGGCTTCTGGGGCCAACGTCCTGACTTTC. Translated: CASSFGRASGANVLTF.

This chain uses TRBV11-3 with TRBJ1-6; tentative D call: TRBD1 (5 bases). V was trimmed by 4 bases and J by 0 bases, leaving 13 bases between them. CDR3 length equals 17 residues. CDR1 and CDR2 from the germline V gene are SGHNT and YENEEA. The CDR3 loop reads CASSSPGASSYNSPLHF. In nucleotides, the CDR3 is TGTGCCAGCAGCTCCCCCGGGGCGAGCTCCTATAATTCACCCCTCCACTTT.

V usage is TRBV29-1 and J usage is TRBJ2-5; tentatively, D is TRBD2 (6 bases). Germline V CDR1 and CDR2: SQVTM, ANQGSEA. The germline V and J ends were trimmed by 5 bases and 1 base, with 11 bases remaining between them. The CDR3 has 13 residues. Here the CDR3 reads CSVLRGGQETQYF. The CDR3 DNA sequence: TGCAGCGTTTTGCGGGGAGGCCAAGAGACCCAGTACTTC.

This rearrangement joins TRBV5-5 to TRBJ1-4; D call uncertain. Looked up from germline, CDR1 is SGHKS and CDR2 is YYEKEE (reference sequence). Trimming left V 3 bases short and J 7 bases short, with 22 bases between. The CDR3 length is 17 residues. The CDR3 DNA sequence: TGTGCCAGCAGCTCAGGCCCAAAAAGGGTAGATCGTGAAAAACTGTTTTTT. It translates to CASSSGPKRVDREKLFF.

The V and J genes are TRBV5-6 and TRBJ1-5, with 7 positions matching TRBD1. Germline trimming cut 2 bases from V and 3 bases from J; bases unmatched to any gene: 5. CDR1 is SGHDT, CDR2 YYEEEE, per germline. This CDR3 is built from 15 residues. CDR3 loop: CASSLQGRNNQPQHF. CDR3 sequence (DNA): TGTGCCAGCAGCTTACAGGGGAGAAACAATCAGCCCCAGCATTTT.

The chain recombines TRBV7-8 with TRBJ1-1, with 7 bases aligning to TRBD1. Per germline, CDR1 SGHVS and CDR2 FQNEAQ. V was pared by 1 base and J by 6 bases, with 14 bases of the junction left unmatched. This CDR3 has 17 residues. The CDR3 nucleotides read TGTGCCAGCAGCTTAGGAACCGGGACAGCGTTGAAGCCTGAAGCTTTCTTT. Translating it yields CASSLGTGTALKPEAFF.

V usage is TRBV27 and J usage is TRBJ2-7, with a tentative D call TRBD1 (6 bases). The CDR3 has 13 residues. Trimming took 10 bases from V and 0 from J, leaving 13 bases between them. Germline V lookup: CDR1 MNHEY, CDR2 SMNVEV (reference sequence). CDR3 in DNA: TGTGCCACACAGGGACCTCCCTCCTACGAGCAGTACTTC. Its protein product is CATQGPPSYEQYF.

Written as DNA, the CDR3 is TGCGCCAGCAGCCAAGACGGGACAGGGGCCTACACCTACAATGAGCAGTTCTTC. Translated: CASSQDGTGAYTYNEQFF. The gene calls are TRBV4-3 and TRBJ2-1; 10 positions agree with TRBD1. Germline V CDR1 and CDR2: LGHNA, YSLEER. J lost 2 bases, V lost 0 bases, and 7 bases had no gene match. The CDR3 consists of 18 residues.

This chain links TRBV5-1 with TRBJ1-1; the match to TRBD1 covers 11 bases. The CDR3 is 14 amino acids. V shed 4 bases, J shed 4 bases, and the junction held 3 bases outside the gene matches. Germline V gene sequence: CDR1 SGHRS, CDR2 YFSETQ. CDR3 coding DNA: TGCGCCAGCAGCATTGGACAGGGGGCCACTGAAGCTTTCTTT. This translates into CASSIGQGATEAFF.

This rearrangement joins TRBV19 to TRBJ1-6; D uncertain. Germline-derived CDR1 and CDR2 are LNHDA and SQIVND (reference sequence). The CDR3 loop spans 17 amino acids. The V gene lost 4 bases and the J gene lost 0 bases, with 13 bases spanning the gap. CDR3 amino acids: CASSSHPQSSYNSPLHF. The CDR3, as DNA: TGTGCCAGTAGTAGCCACCCCCAGAGCTCCTATAATTCACCCCTCCACTTT.

The DNA for the CDR3 is TGTGCCAGCAGTAACCCGGGACAGGGGCGCACTGAAGCTTTCTTT. This translates into CASSNPGQGRTEAFF. The rearrangement uses TRBV27 and TRBJ1-1, with TRBD1 identical over 10 bases. V was pared by 5 bases and J by 4 bases, with 7 bases of the junction left unmatched. The CDR3 extends over 15 amino acids. The germline CDR1 and CDR2 sequences are MNHEY and SMNVEV (reference sequence).

The genes are TRBV19 and TRBJ1-6; D ambiguous. V was trimmed by 5 bases and J by 13 bases, leaving 18 bases between them. This CDR3 has 14 amino acids. CDR1 is LNHDA, CDR2 SQIVND, per germline (reference sequence). The CDR3 coding sequence is TGTGCCAGTAGTCCCTCCCTGGAGGCGCGCCCCCTCCACTTT. Residues: CASSPSLEARPLHF.

This clone was recorded only once. The rearrangement links TRBV11-2 to TRBJ1-1, with TRBD1 matching 8 bases. V shed 5 bases, J shed 0 bases, and the junction held 8 bases outside the gene matches. CDR1 and CDR2 (germline): SGHAT, FQNNGV. The CDR3 contains 16 residues. CDR3 DNA sequence: TGTGCCAGCAGCCCCCTGACAGGGGCGATGAACACTGAAGCTTTCTTT. Protein: CASSPLTGAMNTEAFF.

This clone was observed a single time. This chain links TRBV15 with TRBJ1-3; D remains ambiguous. V lost 0 bases, J lost 4 bases, and 7 bases lay in between. The CDR3 is 14 amino acids. Germline CDR1 is LNHNV and CDR2 is YYDKDF (reference sequence). The CDR3 here is CATSRDSDGNTIYF. The DNA for the CDR3 is TGTGCCACCAGCAGAGATTCAGACGGAAACACCATATATTTT. Based on the CDR3 plus reference TRBV15 and TRBJ1-3, the full variable domain is DAMVIQNPRYQVTQFGKPVTLSCSQTLNHNVMYWYQQKSSQAPKLLFHYYDKDFNNEADTPDNFQSRRPNTSFCFLDIRSPGLGDTAMYLCATSRDSDGNTIYFGEGSWLTVV.

The rearrangement uses TRBV6-5 and TRBJ1-5; D unclear. The CDR3 loop spans 13 amino acids. From germline, CDR1 is MNHEY and CDR2 SVGAGI. V was pared by 4 bases and J by 5 bases, with 9 bases between. The CDR3 DNA sequence: TGTGCCAGCAGTTCTGGGCTTTATCAGCCCCAGCATTTT. Translation: CASSSGLYQPQHF.

The CDR3: CASSLDRTGVRDEQYF. DNA of the CDR3: TGTGCCAGCAGCTTAGACCGGACAGGGGTAAGGGACGAGCAGTACTTC. This chain connects TRBV7-2 to TRBJ2-7; 9 bases are shared with TRBD1. CDR1 SGHTA and CDR2 FQGNSA come from the germline V gene. Trimming at V came to 1 base and at J to 5 bases, leaving 9 bases not matched to a gene. The CDR3 is 16 residues long.

This chain connects TRBV7-3 to TRBJ1-1; D not certain. Germline V gene lookup returns CDR1 SGHTA and CDR2 FQGTGA. The CDR3 sequence is 14 residues long. V dropped 1 base and J dropped 0 bases, with 6 bases sitting between them. In DNA form, the CDR3 reads TGTGCCAGCAGCTTAAGCCAGTTGAACACTGAAGCTTTCTTT. Translating it yields CASSLSQLNTEAFF.

The chain recombines TRBV11-3 with TRBJ2-6; D is tentatively TRBD1 or TRBD2 (5 bases each). The V and J ends lost 0 bases and 5 bases respectively, with 11 bases between them. The CDR3 runs to 16 residues. The V gene's germline CDR1 is SGHNT and CDR2 YENEEA. CDR3 sequence: CASSLDGGRRANVLTF. In DNA form, the CDR3 reads TGTGCCAGCAGCTTAGATGGGGGTCGAAGGGCCAACGTCCTGACTTTC.

This sequence joins TRBV7-8 and TRBJ1-5; 7 positions agree with TRBD1. With 8 bases clipped from V and 2 bases from J, the junction kept 6 bases outside the gene matches. This CDR3 spans 14 amino acids. From germline, CDR1 is SGHVS and CDR2 FQNEAQ. CDR3 nucleotides: TGTGCCAGCGAACAAGGACAGGGCAATCAGCCCCAGCATTTT. Amino acid sequence: CASEQGQGNQPQHF.

The V and J genes are TRBV30 and TRBJ1-2, with D possibly matching TRBD1 (6 bases). Germline V gene data show CDR1 as GTSNPN and CDR2 as SVGIG (reference sequence). The CDR3 is 20 amino acids. Trimming left V 2 bases short and J 0 bases short, with 28 bases between. The CDR3 loop reads CAWSKAMWGQGVSANYGYTF. For the CDR3, the DNA is TGTGCCTGGAGTAAAGCCATGTGGGGGCAAGGGGTCTCAGCTAACTATGGCTACACCTTC.

This chain joins TRBV30 and TRBJ1-3; D uncertain. Looked up from germline, CDR1 is GTSNPN and CDR2 is SVGIG (reference sequence). V dropped 6 bases and J dropped 0 bases, with 15 bases sitting between them. This CDR3 is built from 15 residues. The CDR3 spells CACITWAHSGNTIYF. The CDR3 DNA reads TGTGCCTGCATCACGTGGGCGCACTCTGGAAACACCATATATTTT.

A note on this clone: Mismatch with germline at one junction end may stem from a read error. The J gene is TRBJ1-5, the V gene TRBV7-3; no reliable D call. CDR3 size: 13 residues. CDR1 and CDR2 (germline): SGHTA, FQGTGA. CDR3 amino acids: CASSRYQYQHQHF. CDR3 in DNA: TGTGCCAGCAGCCGTTACCAGTATCAGCACCAGCATTTT.

The chain recombines TRBV6-1 with TRBJ1-5, with 10 bases lining up with TRBD1. CDR1 is MNHNS, CDR2 SASEGT, per germline. The CDR3 contains 15 residues. The J segment lost 2 bases and the V segment lost 6 bases, leaving 4 bases of the junction unmatched. The CDR3 loop reads CASSLGTGGNQPQHF. The CDR3 coding sequence is TGTGCCAGCAGCCTGGGGACAGGGGGCAATCAGCCCCAGCATTTT.

J is TRBJ2-7 and V is TRBV7-2; 7 nucleotides line up with TRBD1. The CDR3 sequence is 13 residues long. Germline V CDR1 and CDR2: SGHTA, FQGNSA. V shed 4 bases, J shed 4 bases, and the junction held 4 bases outside the gene matches. The CDR3 sequence: CASSYDRVYEQYF. Written as DNA, the CDR3 is TGTGCCAGCAGCTACGACAGGGTGTACGAGCAGTACTTC.

The rearrangement links TRBV11-3 to TRBJ1-1; the D gene is possibly TRBD1 (6 bases). This CDR3 has 18 residues. From germline, CDR1 is SGHNT and CDR2 YENEEA. Trimming removed 5 bases from V and 0 bases from J, with 22 bases in between. Here the CDR3 reads CASSVTPRDKVLNTEAFF. The CDR3 DNA reads as TGTGCCAGCAGCGTTACCCCTCGGGACAAAGTATTGAACACTGAAGCTTTCTTT.

The chain combines TRBV19 with TRBJ1-4; no reliable D call. This CDR3 spans 15 amino acids. V was shortened by 6 bases and J by 0 bases, with 11 bases between the two germline ends. CDR1 and CDR2 (germline): LNHDA, SQIVND (reference sequence). CDR3 residues: CASSRSVATNEKLFF. The CDR3 bases are TGTGCCAGTAGCCGGTCAGTGGCAACTAATGAAAAACTGTTTTTT.

The genes are TRBV5-1 and TRBJ2-5; D is unresolved. V was clipped by 4 bases and J by 0 bases, with 4 bases between them. The V gene's germline CDR1 is SGHRS and CDR2 YFSETQ. The CDR3 extends over 12 amino acids. CDR3 in amino acids: CASSANQETQYF. The CDR3 DNA reads TGCGCCAGCAGCGCGAACCAAGAGACCCAGTACTTC.

The sample holds a few counts of this clone. The rearrangement uses TRBV6-5 and TRBJ1-6; D gene unclear. V was cut by 6 bases and J by 6 bases, with 12 bases left in between. CDR1 is MNHEY and CDR2 is SVGAGI in the germline V gene. The CDR3 runs 14 residues. The CDR3 loop is CASSLGRLNSPLHF. CDR3 nucleotides: TGTGCCAGCAGCCTGGGCCGCCTTAATTCACCCCTCCACTTT.